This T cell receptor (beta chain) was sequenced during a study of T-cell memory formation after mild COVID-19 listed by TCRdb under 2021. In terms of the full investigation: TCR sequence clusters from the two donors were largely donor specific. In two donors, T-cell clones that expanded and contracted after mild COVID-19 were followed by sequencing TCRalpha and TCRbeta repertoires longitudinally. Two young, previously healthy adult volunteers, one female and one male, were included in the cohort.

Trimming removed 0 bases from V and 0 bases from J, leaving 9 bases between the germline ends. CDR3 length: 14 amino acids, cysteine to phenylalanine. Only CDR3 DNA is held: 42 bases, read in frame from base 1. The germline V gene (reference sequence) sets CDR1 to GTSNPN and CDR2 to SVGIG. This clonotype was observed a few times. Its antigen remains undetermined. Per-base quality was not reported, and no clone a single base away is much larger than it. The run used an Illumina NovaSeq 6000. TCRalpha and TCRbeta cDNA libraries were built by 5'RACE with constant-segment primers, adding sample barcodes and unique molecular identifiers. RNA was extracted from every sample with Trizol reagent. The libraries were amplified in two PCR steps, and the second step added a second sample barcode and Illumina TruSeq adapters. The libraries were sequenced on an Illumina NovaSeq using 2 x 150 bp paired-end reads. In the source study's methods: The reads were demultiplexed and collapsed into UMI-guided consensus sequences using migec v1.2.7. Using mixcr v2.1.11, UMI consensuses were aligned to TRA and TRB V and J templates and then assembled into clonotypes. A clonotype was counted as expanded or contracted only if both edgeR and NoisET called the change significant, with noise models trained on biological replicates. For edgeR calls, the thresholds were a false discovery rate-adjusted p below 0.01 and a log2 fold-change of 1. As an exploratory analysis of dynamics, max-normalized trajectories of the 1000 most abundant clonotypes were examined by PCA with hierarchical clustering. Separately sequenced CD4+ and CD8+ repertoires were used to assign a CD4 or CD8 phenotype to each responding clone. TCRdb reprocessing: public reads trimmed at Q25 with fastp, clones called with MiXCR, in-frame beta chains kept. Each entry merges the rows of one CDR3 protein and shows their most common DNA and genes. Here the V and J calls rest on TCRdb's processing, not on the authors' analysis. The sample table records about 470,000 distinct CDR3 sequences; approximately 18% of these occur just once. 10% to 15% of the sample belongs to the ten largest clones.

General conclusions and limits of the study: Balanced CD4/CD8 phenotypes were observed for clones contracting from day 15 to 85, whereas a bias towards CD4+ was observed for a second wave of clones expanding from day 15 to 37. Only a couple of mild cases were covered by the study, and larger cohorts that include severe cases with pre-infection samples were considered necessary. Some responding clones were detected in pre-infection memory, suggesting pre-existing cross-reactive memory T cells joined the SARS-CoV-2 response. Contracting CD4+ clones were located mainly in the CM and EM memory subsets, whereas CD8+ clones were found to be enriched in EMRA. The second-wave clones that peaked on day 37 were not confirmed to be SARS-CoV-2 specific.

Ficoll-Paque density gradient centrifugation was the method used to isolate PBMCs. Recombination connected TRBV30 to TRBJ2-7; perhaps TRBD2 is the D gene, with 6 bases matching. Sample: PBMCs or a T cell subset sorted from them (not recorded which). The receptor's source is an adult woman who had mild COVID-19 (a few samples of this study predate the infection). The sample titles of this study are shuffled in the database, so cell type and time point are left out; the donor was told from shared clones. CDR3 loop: CAWSVGGSSYEQYF. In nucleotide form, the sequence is TGTGCCTGGAGTGTTGGGGGGAGCTCCTACGAGCAGTACTTC.